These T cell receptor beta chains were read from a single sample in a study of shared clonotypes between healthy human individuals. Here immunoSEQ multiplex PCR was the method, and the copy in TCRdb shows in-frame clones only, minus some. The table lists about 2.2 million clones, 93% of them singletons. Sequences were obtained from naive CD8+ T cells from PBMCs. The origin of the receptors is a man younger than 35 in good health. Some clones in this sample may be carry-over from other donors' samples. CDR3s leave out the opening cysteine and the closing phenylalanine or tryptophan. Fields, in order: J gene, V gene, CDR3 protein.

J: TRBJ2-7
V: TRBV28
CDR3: ASSFSRPTYEQY

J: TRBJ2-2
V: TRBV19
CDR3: ASTGILSMGGELF

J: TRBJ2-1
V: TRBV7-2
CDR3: ASGKGDYNEQF

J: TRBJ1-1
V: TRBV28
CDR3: ASSLAGTGNTEAF

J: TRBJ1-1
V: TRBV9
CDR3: ASSERTGRNTEAF

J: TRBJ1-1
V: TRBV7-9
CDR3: ASSWGPDFEAF

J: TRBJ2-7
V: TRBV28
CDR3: ASSLNPGTLSYEQY

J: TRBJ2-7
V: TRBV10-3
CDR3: ATNEGLAGLYEQY

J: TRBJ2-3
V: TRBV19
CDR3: ASSTETGVGTDTQY

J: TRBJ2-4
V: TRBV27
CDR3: ASSQNTAGGMDIQY

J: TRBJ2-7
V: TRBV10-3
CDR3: AISEYQVIGEQY

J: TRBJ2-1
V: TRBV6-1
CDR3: AATSGSQNEQF

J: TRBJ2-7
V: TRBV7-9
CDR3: ASSLAIDEQY

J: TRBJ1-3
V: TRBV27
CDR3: ASSPYPDRDSGNTIY

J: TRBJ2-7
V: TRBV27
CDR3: ASSPGTSVTNYEQY

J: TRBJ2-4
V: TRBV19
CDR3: ASSIAGQEIQY

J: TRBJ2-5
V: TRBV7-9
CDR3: ASSWDREPQETQY

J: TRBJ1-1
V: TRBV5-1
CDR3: ASSGGPNTEAF

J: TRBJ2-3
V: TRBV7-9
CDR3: ASSSYRGPSTDTQY

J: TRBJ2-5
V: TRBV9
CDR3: ASSVGATAGGKTQY

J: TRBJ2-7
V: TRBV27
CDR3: ASRMRLAAYEQY

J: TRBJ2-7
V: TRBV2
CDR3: ASSDGDEHYEQY

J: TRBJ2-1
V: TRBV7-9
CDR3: ASAGSDEQF

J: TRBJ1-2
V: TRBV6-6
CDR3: ASSYEGGNGYT

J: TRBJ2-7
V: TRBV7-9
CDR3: ASSPAGLAETYEQY

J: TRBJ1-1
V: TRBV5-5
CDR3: ASSPSPMNTEAF

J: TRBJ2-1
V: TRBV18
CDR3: ASSPGGSVVYNEQF

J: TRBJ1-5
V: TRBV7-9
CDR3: ASSWAGTGVQPQH

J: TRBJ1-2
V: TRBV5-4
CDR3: ASSLYTGSRNGYT

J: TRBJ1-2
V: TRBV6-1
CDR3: ASSEKWERGYGYT

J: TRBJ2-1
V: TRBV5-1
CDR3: ASRGQYNEQF

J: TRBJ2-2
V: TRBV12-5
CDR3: ASGTGTGLDTGELF

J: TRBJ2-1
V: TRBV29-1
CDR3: SVDGGYNEQF

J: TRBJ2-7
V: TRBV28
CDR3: ASGLAGVEEQY

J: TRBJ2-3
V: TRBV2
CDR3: ASTLRSQLTDTQY

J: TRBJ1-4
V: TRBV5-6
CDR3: ASSPGQGNEKLF

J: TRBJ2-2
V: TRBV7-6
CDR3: ASSFTPRAGSGELF

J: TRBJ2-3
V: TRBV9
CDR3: ASSVGGGLDTQY

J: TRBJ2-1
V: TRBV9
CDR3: ASSISGSSYNEQF

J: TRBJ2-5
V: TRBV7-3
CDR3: ASSTKRGETQY

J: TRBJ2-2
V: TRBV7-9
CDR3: ASSPLPMSTGELF

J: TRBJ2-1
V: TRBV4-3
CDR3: ASSPGQGIKDEQF

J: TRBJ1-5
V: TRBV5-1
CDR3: ASSLEGPGNRNQPQH

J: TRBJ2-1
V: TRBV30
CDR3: AWRGLRGYSEQF

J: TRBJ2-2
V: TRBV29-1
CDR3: SVQGLAGETGELF

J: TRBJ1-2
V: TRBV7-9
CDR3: ASSLGTPQYSNYGYT

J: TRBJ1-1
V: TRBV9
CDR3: ASSAPATGITEAF

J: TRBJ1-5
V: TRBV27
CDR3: ASRKGNQPQH

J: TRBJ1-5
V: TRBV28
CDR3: ASSTMTEKAIRLGQPQH

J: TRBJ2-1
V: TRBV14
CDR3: ASSLQRLAKYNEQF

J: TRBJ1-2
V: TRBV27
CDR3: ASSSDRSYGYT

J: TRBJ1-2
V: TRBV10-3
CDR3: AIREMTGFDYGYT

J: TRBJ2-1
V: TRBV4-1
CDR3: ASSPWTSGSNNEQF